This note documents a single TCR beta chain sequence. The antigen is unknown. The repertoire was sequenced with immunoSEQ multiplex PCR; TCRdb's copy has only in-frame clones and lacks some. The data contain 90,000 to 150,000 clones, roughly 95% of them singletons. The data were obtained in a study of graft-versus-host responses after intestinal transplantation. For the study at large: Transplantation in recipients was multivisceral, liver-intestinal, or isolated intestinal. Induction with anti-thymocyte globulin, then tacrolimus and steroids for roughly three years, was given to all recipients. Overall study results and limits: Recipient bone marrow held GvH clones, some seen earlier in ileum or blood. The study associated peak circulating GvH clone levels with early post-transplant HvG declines.

CDR1 is MDHEN and CDR2 is SYDVKM in the germline V gene. Trimming cost V 6 bases and J 8 bases, with 16 bases left between them. This CDR3 has 14 amino acids. This clonotype originated in a human donor who received an intestinal transplant. This chain joins TRBV28 and TRBJ1-4; maybe TRBD1 (5 bases). Here the sequenced sample was unstimulated CD8+ T cells sorted from spleen or lymph node cells, taken before intestinal transplant. Here the CDR3 reads CASSLRVGGEKLFF. The CDR3 coding sequence is TGTGCCAGCAGCCTCCGGGTCGGGGGAGAAAAACTGTTTTTT.